The clone carrying this T cell receptor beta chain was seen a handful of times. The antigen remains unidentified. Via MiXCR, TCRdb re-called the 5' RACE reads, giving one row per CDR3 protein. Here the sample spans a few hundred thousand distinct CDR3 sequences, 3.6% being singletons. This entry belongs to a study of T cells after yellow fever vaccination. Turning to the study itself: Preparation of fractions with low cell numbers was performed using SMART-Seq v4 Ultra Low Input. Study-wide results and caveats: Among primary-vaccination clones, most reappeared after the booster, at about 95% for CD4 and 85% to 90% for CD8.

CDR1 is GTSNPN, CDR2 SVGIG, per germline (reference sequence). Trimming stripped 2 bases from V and 6 bases from J, with 8 bases between. This CDR3 is 11 amino acids long. The TCR originated in a man between 18 and 29 years old who received the YFV17D yellow fever vaccine. The J gene is TRBJ2-7, the V gene TRBV30; D gene uncertain. The specimen comprised PBMCs, sampled on the day of the yellow fever booster vaccination. In DNA, the CDR3 is TGTGCCTGGAGTCAGGCAGCCGAGCAGTACTTC. This sequence encodes CAWSQAAEQYF. The full variable domain, with the rest looked up from reference TRBV30 and TRBJ2-7, is SQTIHQWPATLVQPVGSPLSLECTVEGTSNPNLYWYRQAAGRGLQLLFYSVGIGQISSEVPQNLSASRPQDRQFILSSKKLLLSDSGFYLCAWSQAAEQYFGPGTRLTVT.